This TCR beta chain was profiled in a study of blood T cell repertoires in COVID-19. About the study: There were acute and convalescent COVID-19 samples, and they came from the United States, Italy and Spain. T cells, B-cell-depleted T cells, or PBMCs supplied cDNA or gDNA.

Per the authors' pipeline: Counts of nucleated cells, estimated from reference gene primer amplification, were obtained. Repertoires were generated with immunoSEQ multiplex PCR, while TCRdb's copy carries only in-frame clones and drops some. The V and J calls and clone size are taken from that table; D and trimming were inferred from the DNA. This table holds about 140,000 clones, 85% to 90% found once. From germline, CDR1 is LNHDA and CDR2 SQIVND (reference sequence). The trim removed 3 bases at V and 7 bases at J, leaving 8 bases unmatched. The CDR3 loop spans 16 amino acids. The TCR comes from a man aged 50 to 59 with active or convalescent COVID-19. The sequenced sample was peripheral blood. The chain uses TRBV19 and TRBJ1-4, with 10 bases fitting TRBD1. DNA of the CDR3: TGTGCCAGTAGTATCGGGACAGGGGTACCGGGTGAAAAACTGTTTTTT. It yields the protein CASSIGTGVPGEKLFF.